Listed here are 18 T cell receptor beta chains from one sample, sequenced in a study of cytomegalovirus exposure and HLA in healthy donors. PCR used 60 Vbeta primers and 13 Jbeta primers. Only in-frame clones appear in the TCRdb table, and some are missing; sequencing was by immunoSEQ multiplex PCR. This sample contains about 70,000 clones. Input material: PBMCs. The origin of the receptors is a female donor in good health and CMV-seropositive.

The chain employs TRBV27 and TRBJ2-7; D is ambiguous. Deletions cut 5 bases from V and 1 base from J, with 21 bases between. Germline CDR1 is MNHEY and CDR2 is SMNVEV (reference sequence). This CDR3 is built from 17 residues. The CDR3 loop is CASSLPPTRVGSYEQYF. The CDR3 nucleotides read TGTGCCAGCAGTCTCCCCCCCACACGGGTCGGGTCCTACGAGCAGTACTTC.

V is TRBV7-9 and J is TRBJ2-1; 7 nucleotides agree with TRBD1. The V and J ends lost 1 base and 8 bases, in that order; junction bases with no gene match: 11. Germline V lookup: CDR1 SEHNR, CDR2 FQNEAQ (reference sequence). The length of the CDR3 is 16 residues. The CDR3 bases are TGTGCCAGCAGCTTAGTGACAGGGTACTTCATGTATGAGCAGTTCTTC. Translating it yields CASSLVTGYFMYEQFF.

The chain carries TRBV19 and TRBJ1-5; possible D gene TRBD1, 6 bases. The germline CDR1 and CDR2 sequences are LNHDA and SQIVND (reference sequence). V was pared by 7 bases and J by 1 base, with 20 bases between. The CDR3 extends over 17 amino acids. CDR3 sequence: CASNGFFGGRSNQPQHF. The CDR3 DNA reads TGTGCCAGTAATGGTTTTTTCGGGGGGCGAAGCAATCAGCCCCAGCATTTT.

This chain uses TRBV5-1 with TRBJ2-7; 11 positions agree with TRBD2. Germline V gene data show CDR1 as SGHRS and CDR2 as YFSETQ. Trimming at V came to 1 base and at J to 2 bases, leaving 8 bases not matched to a gene. This CDR3 is built from 17 residues. The CDR3: CASSLLTGSGRAYEQYF. CDR3 coding DNA: TGCGCCAGCAGCTTGTTGACTGGTAGCGGGAGGGCCTACGAGCAGTACTTC. Full variable domain (remainder filled in from reference TRBV5-1 and TRBJ2-7): KAGVTQTPRYLIKTRGQQVTLSCSPISGHRSVSWYQQTPGQGLQFLFEYFSETQRNKGNFPGRFSGRQFSNSRSEMNVSTLELGDSALYLCASSLLTGSGRAYEQYFGPGTRLTVT.

The chain links TRBV7-9 to TRBJ2-1, with D possibly TRBD1 on 5 matching bases. Between the trimmed V and J ends, which lost 5 bases and 2 bases, there was a span of 16 bases. This CDR3 has 16 residues. CDR1 SEHNR and CDR2 FQNEAQ come from the germline V gene (reference sequence). CDR3 protein: CASSASWGPPYNEQFF. In DNA, the CDR3 is TGTGCCAGCAGCGCCAGTTGGGGCCCCCCCTACAATGAGCAGTTCTTC. The full variable domain, completed using reference TRBV7-9 and TRBJ2-1, is DTGVSQNPRHKITKRGQNVTFRCDPISEHNRLYWYRQTLGQGPEFLTYFQNEAQLEKSRLLSDRFSAERPKGSFSTLEIQRTEQGDSAMYLCASSASWGPPYNEQFFGPGTRLTVL.

The CDR3 here is CASSPGQVGGDTQYF. In nucleotides, the CDR3 is TGTGCCAGCAGCCCTGGACAGGTTGGGGGAGATACGCAGTATTTT. The chain is built from TRBV5-4 and TRBJ2-3; 7 positions agree with TRBD1. This CDR3 spans 15 amino acids. The V and J ends lost 4 bases and 5 bases, in that order; junction bases with no gene match: 10. Germline loops: CDR1 SGHNT, CDR2 YYREEE (reference sequence).

The chain has TRBV28 and TRBJ1-1; 7 bases fit TRBD1. Trimming cost V 3 bases and J 4 bases; bases outside gene matches: 5. The length of the CDR3 is 14 residues. Per the germline V gene, CDR1 is MDHEN and CDR2 is SYDVKM. This CDR3 reads CASSLARGVTEAFF. In DNA, the CDR3 is TGTGCCAGCAGTTTGGCCAGGGGGGTCACTGAAGCTTTCTTT.

The chain couples TRBV29-1 to TRBJ1-1; D gene uncertain. The V and J ends lost 7 bases and 1 base respectively, with 13 bases between them. CDR3 length: 13 amino acids. The germline V gene has CDR1 SQVTM and CDR2 ANQGSEA. The DNA of the CDR3 is TGCAGCGGGGTGGGCGCCGCGAACACTGAAGCTTTCTTT. Translation gives CSGVGAANTEAFF. Based on the CDR3 plus reference TRBV29-1 and TRBJ1-1, the full variable domain is SAVISQKPSRDICQRGTSLTIQCQVDSQVTMMFWYRQQPGQSLTLIATANQGSEATYESGFVIDKFPISRPNLTFSTLTVSNMSPEDSSIYLCSGVGAANTEAFFGQGTRLTVV.

V usage is TRBV28 and J usage is TRBJ2-7, with TRBD1 identical over 9 bases. J lost 3 bases, V lost 3 bases, and 6 bases had no gene match. There are 15 residues in the CDR3. The germline CDR1 and CDR2 sequences are MDHEN and SYDVKM. The CDR3 loop is CASSLFGQGLYEQYF. The CDR3 DNA reads as TGTGCCAGCAGTTTGTTCGGACAGGGGCTCTACGAGCAGTACTTC.

This chain uses TRBV27 with TRBJ2-7; the match to TRBD2 covers 9 bases. Germline V gives CDR1 MNHEY, CDR2 SMNVEV (reference sequence). Losses at the gene ends were 5 bases for V and 4 bases for J; bases not matched to a gene: 9. This CDR3 is built from 15 residues. Written as DNA, the CDR3 is TGTGCCAGCAGTCCCCTAGCGGGAAAAAGGTACGAGCAGTACTTC. Encoded protein: CASSPLAGKRYEQYF.

This chain joins TRBV5-1 and TRBJ2-3; D gene unclear. The V end was cut by 0 bases, the J end by 1 base, with 9 bases between. From germline, CDR1 is SGHRS and CDR2 YFSETQ. The CDR3 runs 15 residues. CDR3 coding DNA: TGCGCCAGCAGCTTGGAAGAGTCCGGCACAGATACGCAGTATTTT. Its protein is CASSLEESGTDTQYF. Using reference TRBV5-1 and TRBJ2-3 for the parts outside the CDR3, the full variable domain is KAGVTQTPRYLIKTRGQQVTLSCSPISGHRSVSWYQQTPGQGLQFLFEYFSETQRNKGNFPGRFSGRQFSNSRSEMNVSTLELGDSALYLCASSLEESGTDTQYFGPGTRLTVL.

CDR3 loop: CASSFALGALPTVSTDTQYF. The CDR3 coding sequence is TGTGCCAGCAGCTTTGCGCTGGGGGCCTTGCCGACGGTTAGCACAGATACGCAGTATTTT. V is TRBV7-6 and J is TRBJ2-3, with D possibly TRBD1 on 6 matching bases. V lost 3 bases to trimming and J lost 0 bases, with 25 bases between them. CDR3 length equals 20 residues. Germline CDR1 SGHVS, CDR2 FNYEAQ.

This chain links TRBV28 with TRBJ1-1; D not certain. CDR1 is MDHEN and CDR2 is SYDVKM in the germline V gene. The CDR3 length is 14 residues. The V end was cut by 2 bases, the J end by 1 base, with 8 bases between. The CDR3 bases are TGTGCCAGCAGTTTAGTCCCAGGGAACACTGAAGCTTTCTTT. Translated: CASSLVPGNTEAFF. The variable domain in full, with the rest retrieved from reference TRBV28 and TRBJ1-1, is DVKVTQSSRYLVKRTGEKVFLECVQDMDHENMFWYRQDPGLGLRLIYFSYDVKMKEKGDIPEGYSVSREKKERFSLILESASTNQTSMYLCASSLVPGNTEAFFGQGTRLTVV.

This rearrangement joins TRBV5-1 to TRBJ2-3; 8 nucleotides match TRBD2. V lost 5 bases and J lost 5; bases outside the gene matches: 7. Germline V gene data show CDR1 as SGHRS and CDR2 as YFSETQ. The length of the CDR3 is 14 residues. CDR3 sequence reads: CASSSGGPEDTQYF. CDR3 in DNA: TGCGCCAGCAGTTCGGGAGGGCCGGAAGATACGCAGTATTTT.

The DNA for the CDR3 is TGTGCCAGTAGTATTCTCGGGGGAAACACTGAAGCTTTCTTT. It translates to CASSILGGNTEAFF. The chain joins TRBV19 to TRBJ1-1; D possibly corresponds to TRBD1 (5 bases). V gave up 3 bases and J gave up 2 bases, with 10 bases separating them. The CDR3 loop spans 14 amino acids. In germline, CDR1 is LNHDA, CDR2 SQIVND (reference sequence). Supplemented by reference TRBV19 and TRBJ1-1, the full variable domain reads DGGITQSPKYLFRKEGQNVTLSCEQNLNHDAMYWYRQDPGQGLRLIYYSQIVNDFQKGDIAEGYSVSREKKESFPLTVTSAQKNPTAFYLCASSILGGNTEAFFGQGTRLTVV.

The CDR3 is CAWSLYDRVIGELFF. CDR3 bases: TGTGCCTGGAGTTTATACGACAGGGTGATCGGGGAGCTGTTTTTT. The genes are TRBV30 and TRBJ2-2, with 7 bases that match TRBD1. V lost 2 bases, J lost 7 bases, and 10 bases stayed unmatched. The CDR3 has 15 residues. Per the germline V gene, CDR1 is GTSNPN and CDR2 is SVGIG (reference sequence).

The chain couples TRBV5-1 to TRBJ1-1; D call uncertain. The CDR3 has 15 residues. Deletions cut 2 bases from V and 6 bases from J, with 17 bases between. The V gene's germline CDR1 is SGHRS and CDR2 YFSETQ. In DNA form, the CDR3 reads TGCGCCAGCAGCTTCACGGCTACGGGATGGGCTGAAGCTTTCTTT. This gives the protein CASSFTATGWAEAFF.

The chain combines TRBV7-2 with TRBJ1-2; 9 bases map to TRBD1. V was clipped by 3 bases and J by 6 bases; unmatched bases: 2. Germline CDR1 reads SGHTA; CDR2 reads FQGNSA. The CDR3 totals 13 residues. CDR3 loop: CASSFRTGDGYTF. CDR3 nucleotides: TGTGCCAGCAGCTTCCGGACAGGGGATGGCTACACCTTC.